Included here is one T cell receptor (beta chain) sequence, with context. The CDR3 is 13 amino acids. CDR1 is LNHNV, CDR2 YYDKDF, per germline (reference sequence). V gave up 4 bases and J gave up 5 bases, with 12 bases separating them. Libraries were prepared by immunoSEQ multiplex PCR; TCRdb keeps only in-frame clonotypes and omits some of them. The data contain about 140,000 clones, around 88% of them seen just once; the ten biggest clones take up 1.5% to 1.9%. The data stem from a study of blood T cell repertoires in COVID-19. Study-level background: From T cells, B-cell-depleted T cells, or PBMCs came the material, which was cDNA or gDNA.

Input material: peripheral blood. The sequence came from a woman aged 55-69 years with acute or convalescent COVID-19. The V gene is TRBV15, the J gene TRBJ2-7; TRBD1 might be the D (6 bases). The DNA of the CDR3 is TGTGCCACCAGCACGTCCGGGACAAACGAGCAGTACTTC. Its protein product is CATSTSGTNEQYF.